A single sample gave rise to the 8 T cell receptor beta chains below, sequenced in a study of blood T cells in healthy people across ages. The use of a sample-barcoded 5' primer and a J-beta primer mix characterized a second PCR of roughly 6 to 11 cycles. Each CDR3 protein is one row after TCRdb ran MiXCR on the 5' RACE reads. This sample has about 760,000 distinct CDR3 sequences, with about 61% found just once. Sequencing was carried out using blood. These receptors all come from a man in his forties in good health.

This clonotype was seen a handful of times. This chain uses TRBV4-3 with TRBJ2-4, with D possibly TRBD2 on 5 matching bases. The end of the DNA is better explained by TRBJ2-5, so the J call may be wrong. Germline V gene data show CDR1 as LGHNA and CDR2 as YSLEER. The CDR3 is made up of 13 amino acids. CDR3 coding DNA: TGCGCCAGCAGCCCTGGGAGCACGGAGACCCAGTACTTC. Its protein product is CASSPGSTETQYF.

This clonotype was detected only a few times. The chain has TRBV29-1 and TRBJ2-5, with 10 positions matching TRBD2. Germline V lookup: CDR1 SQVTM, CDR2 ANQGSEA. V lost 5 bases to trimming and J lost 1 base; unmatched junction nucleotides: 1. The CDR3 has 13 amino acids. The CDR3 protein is CSVPSGSQETQYF. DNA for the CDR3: TGCAGCGTTCCTAGCGGGAGCCAAGAGACCCAGTACTTC.

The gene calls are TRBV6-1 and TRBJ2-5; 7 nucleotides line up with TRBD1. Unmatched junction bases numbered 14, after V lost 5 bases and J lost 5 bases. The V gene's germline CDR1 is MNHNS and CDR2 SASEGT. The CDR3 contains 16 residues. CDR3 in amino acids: CASSPLRDIRGETQYF. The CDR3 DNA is TGTGCCAGCAGTCCCCTCCGAGATATCAGGGGGGAGACCCAGTACTTC.

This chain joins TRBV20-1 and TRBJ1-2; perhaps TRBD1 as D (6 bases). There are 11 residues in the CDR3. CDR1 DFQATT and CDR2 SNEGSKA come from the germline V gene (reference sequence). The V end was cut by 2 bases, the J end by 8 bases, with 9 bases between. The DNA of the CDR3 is TGCAGTGCTAGAAACAGGGAGGGCTACACCTTC. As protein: CSARNREGYTF.

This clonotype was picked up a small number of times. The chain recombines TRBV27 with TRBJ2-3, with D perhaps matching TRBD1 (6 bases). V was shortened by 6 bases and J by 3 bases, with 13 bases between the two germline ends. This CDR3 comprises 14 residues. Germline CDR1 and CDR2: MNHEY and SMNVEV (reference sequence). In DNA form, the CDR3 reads TGTGCCAGCAGAACAGGGATTAGGACAGATACGCAGTATTTT. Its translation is CASRTGIRTDTQYF.

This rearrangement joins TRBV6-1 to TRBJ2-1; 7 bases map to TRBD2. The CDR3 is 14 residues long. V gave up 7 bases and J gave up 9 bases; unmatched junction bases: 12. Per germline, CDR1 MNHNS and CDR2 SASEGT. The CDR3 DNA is TGTGCCAGCAAGTATAGCGGGCAAATGGGTGAGCAGTTCTTC. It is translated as CASKYSGQMGEQFF.

The CDR3 DNA is TGTGCCATCAGTGAGTCGGTGTCGGGACAGACAAGGAACACTGAAGCTTTCTTT. Protein sequence: CAISESVSGQTRNTEAFF. The chain employs TRBV10-3 and TRBJ1-1, with TRBD1 matching 7 bases. The CDR3 extends over 18 amino acids. After removal of 0 bases from V and 1 base from J, the junction contained 11 bases not matched to a gene. CDR1 ENHRY and CDR2 SYGVKD come from the germline V gene.

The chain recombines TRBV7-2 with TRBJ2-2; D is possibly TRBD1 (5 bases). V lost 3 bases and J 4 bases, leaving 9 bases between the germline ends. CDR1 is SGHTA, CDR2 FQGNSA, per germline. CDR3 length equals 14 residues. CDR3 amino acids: CASSFRVGTGELFF. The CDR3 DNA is TGTGCCAGCAGCTTCAGGGTTGGCACCGGGGAGCTGTTTTTT.